Described below is a single TCR beta chain sequence and its context. Its specificity is unknown. The CDR3 is 13 residues long. Per the germline V gene, CDR1 is KGHDR and CDR2 is SFDVKD. V gave up 3 bases and J gave up 8 bases, with 10 bases separating them. The data derive from a study of post-analysis software for immune sequencing data. Study-level background: The patients showed relapsing-remitting, secondary progressive and progressive-relapsing multiple sclerosis courses. Study-level findings and limits: Four or five TRBV segments occurring more often in patients than controls included TRBV5-6, TRBV5-1 and TRBV20-1. Compared against controls, patients with multiple sclerosis displayed significantly lower normalized Chao1 diversity.

Prepared TCR beta cDNA libraries contained unique molecular identifiers. Roughly 510,000 cDNA molecules were recovered from an input of roughly 0.85 to 10 million T cells. TCRdb re-called the PCR reads with MiXCR, one entry per CDR3 protein. The sample holds around 400,000 distinct CDR3 sequences, 39% seen once. The TCR was taken from a girl aged 2-15 years with multiple sclerosis. Sample: blood. The chain carries TRBV24-1 and TRBJ2-1, with D uncertain. This CDR3 reads CATSDGWRHEQFF. Written as DNA, the CDR3 is TGTGCCACCAGTGATGGCTGGAGACATGAGCAGTTCTTC.